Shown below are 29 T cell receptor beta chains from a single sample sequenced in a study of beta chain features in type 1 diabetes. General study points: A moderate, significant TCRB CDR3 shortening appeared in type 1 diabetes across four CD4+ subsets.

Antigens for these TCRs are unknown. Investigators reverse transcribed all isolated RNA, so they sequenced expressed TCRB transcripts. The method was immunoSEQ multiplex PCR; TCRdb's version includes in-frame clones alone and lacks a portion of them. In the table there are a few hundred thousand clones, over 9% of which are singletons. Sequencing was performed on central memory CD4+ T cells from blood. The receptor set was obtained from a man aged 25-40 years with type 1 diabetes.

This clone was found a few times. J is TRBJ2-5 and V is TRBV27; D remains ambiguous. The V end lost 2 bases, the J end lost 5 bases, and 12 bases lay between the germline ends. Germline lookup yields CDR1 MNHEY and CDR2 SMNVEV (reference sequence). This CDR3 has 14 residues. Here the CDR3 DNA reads TGTGCCAGCAGTTTACCTAGTGTCCCGGAGACCCAGTACTTC. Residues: CASSLPSVPETQYF.

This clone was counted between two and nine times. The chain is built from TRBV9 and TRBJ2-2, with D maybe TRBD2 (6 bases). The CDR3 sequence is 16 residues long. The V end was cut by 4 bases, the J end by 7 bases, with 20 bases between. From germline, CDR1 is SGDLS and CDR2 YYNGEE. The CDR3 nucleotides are TGTGCCAGCAGCTCAAATTTTGGGCGGGGCCTCGGGGAGCTGTTTTTT. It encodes CASSSNFGRGLGELFF. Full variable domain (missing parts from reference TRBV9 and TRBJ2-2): DSGVTQTPKHLITATGQRVTLRCSPRSGDLSVYWYQQSLDQGLQFLIQYYNGEERAKGNILERFSAQQFPDLHSELNLSSLELGDSALYFCASSSNFGRGLGELFFGEGSRLTVL.

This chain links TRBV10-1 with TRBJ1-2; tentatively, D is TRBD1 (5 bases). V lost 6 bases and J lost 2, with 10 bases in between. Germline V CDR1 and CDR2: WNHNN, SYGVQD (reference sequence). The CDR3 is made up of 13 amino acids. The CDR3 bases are TGCGCCAGCAGCAACGACAGAAACTATGGCTACACCTTC. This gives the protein CASSNDRNYGYTF.

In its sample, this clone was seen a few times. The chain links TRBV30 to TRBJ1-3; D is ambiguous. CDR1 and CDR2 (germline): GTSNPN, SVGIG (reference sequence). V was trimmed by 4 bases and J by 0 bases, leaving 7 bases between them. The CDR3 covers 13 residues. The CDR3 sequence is CAWTENSGNTIYF. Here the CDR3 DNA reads TGTGCCTGGACCGAGAACTCTGGAAACACCATATATTTT.

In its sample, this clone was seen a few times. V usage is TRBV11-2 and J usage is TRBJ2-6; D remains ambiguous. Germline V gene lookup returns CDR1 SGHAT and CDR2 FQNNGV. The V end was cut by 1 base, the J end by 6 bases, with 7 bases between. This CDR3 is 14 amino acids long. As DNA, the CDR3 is TGTGCCAGCAGCTTAGCTGGGGAGGCCAACGTCCTGACTTTC. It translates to CASSLAGEANVLTF.

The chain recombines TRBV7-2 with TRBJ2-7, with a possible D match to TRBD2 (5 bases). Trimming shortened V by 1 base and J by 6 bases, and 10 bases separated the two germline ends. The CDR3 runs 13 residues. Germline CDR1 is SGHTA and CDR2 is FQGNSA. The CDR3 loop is CASSLVPAAEQYF. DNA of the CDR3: TGTGCCAGCAGCTTAGTCCCAGCGGCCGAGCAGTACTTC. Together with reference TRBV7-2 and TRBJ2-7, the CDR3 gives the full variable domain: GAGVSQSPSNKVTEKGKDVELRCDPISGHTALYWYRQSLGQGLEFLIYFQGNSAPDKSGLPSDRFSAERTGGSVSTLTIQRTQQEDSAVYLCASSLVPAAEQYFGPGTRLTVT.

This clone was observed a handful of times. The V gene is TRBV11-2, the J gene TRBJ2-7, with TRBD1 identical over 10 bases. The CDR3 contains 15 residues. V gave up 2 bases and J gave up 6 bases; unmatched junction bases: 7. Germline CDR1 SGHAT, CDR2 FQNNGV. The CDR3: CASSLRGTGVGEQYF. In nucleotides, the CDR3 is TGTGCCAGCAGCTTACGTGGGACAGGGGTTGGCGAGCAGTACTTC.

The CDR3 DNA sequence: TGTGCCAGCAGCTTAGCGGACAGGATTGGCACTGAAGCTTTCTTT. It translates to CASSLADRIGTEAFF. The chain has TRBV7-8 and TRBJ1-1, with 7 bases aligning to TRBD1. This CDR3 is built from 15 residues. Germline V gene lookup returns CDR1 SGHVS and CDR2 FQNEAQ. The trim removed 0 bases at V and 4 bases at J, leaving 5 bases unmatched.

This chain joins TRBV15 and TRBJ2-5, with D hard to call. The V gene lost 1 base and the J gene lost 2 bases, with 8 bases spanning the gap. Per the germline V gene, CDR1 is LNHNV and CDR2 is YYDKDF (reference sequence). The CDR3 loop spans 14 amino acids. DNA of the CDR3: TGTGCCACCAGCAGAGGGTCTACTCAAGAGACCCAGTACTTC. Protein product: CATSRGSTQETQYF.

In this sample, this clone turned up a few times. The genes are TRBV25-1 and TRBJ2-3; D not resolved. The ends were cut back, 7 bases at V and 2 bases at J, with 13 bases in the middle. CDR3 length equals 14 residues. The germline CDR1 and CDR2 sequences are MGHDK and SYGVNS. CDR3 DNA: TGTGCCAGCATCCCCAGCTACAACACAGATACGCAGTATTTT. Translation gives CASIPSYNTDTQYF.

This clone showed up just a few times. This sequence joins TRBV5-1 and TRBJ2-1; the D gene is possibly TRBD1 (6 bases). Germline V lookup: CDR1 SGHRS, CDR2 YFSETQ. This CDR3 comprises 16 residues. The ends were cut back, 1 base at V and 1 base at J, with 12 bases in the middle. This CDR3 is CASSLWKQGSYNEQFF. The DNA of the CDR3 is TGCGCCAGCAGCTTGTGGAAACAGGGATCCTACAATGAGCAGTTCTTC.

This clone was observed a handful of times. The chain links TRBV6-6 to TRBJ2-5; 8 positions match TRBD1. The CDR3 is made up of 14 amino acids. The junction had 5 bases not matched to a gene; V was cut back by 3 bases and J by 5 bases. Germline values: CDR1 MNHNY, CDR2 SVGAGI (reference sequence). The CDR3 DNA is TGTGCCAGCAGTTATTCGACAGGGGAGGAGACCCAGTACTTC. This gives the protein CASSYSTGEETQYF.

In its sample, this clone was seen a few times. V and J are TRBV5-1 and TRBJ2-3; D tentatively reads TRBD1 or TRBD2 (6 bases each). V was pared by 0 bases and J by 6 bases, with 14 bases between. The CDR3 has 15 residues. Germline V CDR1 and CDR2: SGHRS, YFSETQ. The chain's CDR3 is CASSLVGQGGDTQYF. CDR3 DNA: TGCGCCAGCAGCTTGGTGGGACAAGGAGGGGATACGCAGTATTTT.

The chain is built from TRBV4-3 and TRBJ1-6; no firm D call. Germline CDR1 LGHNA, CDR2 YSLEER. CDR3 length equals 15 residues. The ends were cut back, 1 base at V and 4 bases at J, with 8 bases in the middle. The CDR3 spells CASSQGEGYNSPLHF. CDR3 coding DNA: TGCGCCAGCAGCCAAGGGGAAGGGTATAATTCACCCCTCCACTTT.

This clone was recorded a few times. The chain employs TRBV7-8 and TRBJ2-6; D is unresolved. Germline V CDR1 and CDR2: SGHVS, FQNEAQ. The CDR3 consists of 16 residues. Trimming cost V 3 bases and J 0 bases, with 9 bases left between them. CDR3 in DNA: TGTGCCAGCAGCTTCAGTGCGAGCTCTGGGGCCAACGTCCTGACTTTC. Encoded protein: CASSFSASSGANVLTF.

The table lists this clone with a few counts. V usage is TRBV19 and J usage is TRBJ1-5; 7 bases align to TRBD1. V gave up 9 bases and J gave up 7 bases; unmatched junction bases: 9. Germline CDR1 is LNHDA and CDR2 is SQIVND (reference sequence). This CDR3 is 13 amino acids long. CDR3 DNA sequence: TGTGCCAGCACGACAGGGTCTCAACAGCCCCAGCATTTT. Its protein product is CASTTGSQQPQHF.

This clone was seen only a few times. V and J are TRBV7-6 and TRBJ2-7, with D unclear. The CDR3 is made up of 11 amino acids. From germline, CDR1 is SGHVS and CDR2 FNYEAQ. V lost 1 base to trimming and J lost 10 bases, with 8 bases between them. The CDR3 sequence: CASSLGQAQYF. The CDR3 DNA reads TGTGCCAGCAGCTTAGGGCAGGCTCAGTACTTC.

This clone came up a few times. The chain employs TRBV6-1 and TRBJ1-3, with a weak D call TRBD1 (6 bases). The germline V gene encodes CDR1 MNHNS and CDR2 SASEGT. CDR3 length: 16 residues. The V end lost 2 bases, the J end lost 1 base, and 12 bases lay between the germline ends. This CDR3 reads CASSELLGASGNTIYF. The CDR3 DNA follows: TGTGCCAGCAGTGAACTGCTGGGGGCGTCTGGAAACACCATATATTTT.

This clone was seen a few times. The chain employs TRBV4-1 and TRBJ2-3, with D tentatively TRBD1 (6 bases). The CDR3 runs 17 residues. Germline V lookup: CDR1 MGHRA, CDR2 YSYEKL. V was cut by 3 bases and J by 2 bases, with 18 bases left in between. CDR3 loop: CASSQETGRFHTDTQYF. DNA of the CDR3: TGCGCCAGCAGCCAGGAAACAGGGCGGTTCCACACAGATACGCAGTATTTT.

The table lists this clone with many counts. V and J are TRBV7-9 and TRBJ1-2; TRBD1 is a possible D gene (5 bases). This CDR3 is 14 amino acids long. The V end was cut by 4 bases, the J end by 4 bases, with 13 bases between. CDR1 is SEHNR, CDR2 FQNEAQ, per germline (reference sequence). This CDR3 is CASSSTSRGYGYTF. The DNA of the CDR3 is TGTGCCAGCAGCTCTACGTCGAGGGGCTATGGCTACACCTTC.

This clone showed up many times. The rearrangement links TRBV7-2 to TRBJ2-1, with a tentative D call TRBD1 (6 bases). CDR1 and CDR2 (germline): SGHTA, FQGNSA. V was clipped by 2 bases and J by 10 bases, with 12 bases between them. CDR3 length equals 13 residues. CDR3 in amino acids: CASSLMPGHEQFF. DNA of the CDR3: TGTGCCAGCAGCTTAATGCCGGGACACGAGCAGTTCTTC.

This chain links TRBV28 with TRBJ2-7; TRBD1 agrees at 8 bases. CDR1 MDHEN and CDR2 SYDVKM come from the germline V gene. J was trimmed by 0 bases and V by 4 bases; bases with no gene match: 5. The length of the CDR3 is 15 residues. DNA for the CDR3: TGTGCCAGCAGTTCGACAGGGGTGAACTCCTACGAGCAGTACTTC. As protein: CASSSTGVNSYEQYF.

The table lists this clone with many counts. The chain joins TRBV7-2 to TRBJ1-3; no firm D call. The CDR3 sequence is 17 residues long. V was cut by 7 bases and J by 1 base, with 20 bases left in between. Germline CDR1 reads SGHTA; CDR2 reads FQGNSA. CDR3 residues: CASTKDLRRDSGNTIYF. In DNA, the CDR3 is TGTGCCAGCACCAAAGACCTGAGGCGGGATTCTGGAAACACCATATATTTT.

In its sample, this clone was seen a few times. The CDR3 sequence is CASTREIFNEQFF. The CDR3 nucleotides are TGTGCCAGCACAAGGGAAATATTCAATGAGCAGTTCTTC. The chain couples TRBV6-1 to TRBJ2-1; no reliable D call. CDR3 length: 13 amino acids. V was cut by 7 bases and J by 6 bases, with 13 bases left in between. Germline values: CDR1 MNHNS, CDR2 SASEGT.

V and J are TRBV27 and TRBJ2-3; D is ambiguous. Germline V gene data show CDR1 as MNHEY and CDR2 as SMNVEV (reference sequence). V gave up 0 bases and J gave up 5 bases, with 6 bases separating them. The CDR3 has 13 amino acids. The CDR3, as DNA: TGTGCCAGCAGTTTATCGAGACGAGATACGCAGTATTTT. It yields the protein CASSLSRRDTQYF.

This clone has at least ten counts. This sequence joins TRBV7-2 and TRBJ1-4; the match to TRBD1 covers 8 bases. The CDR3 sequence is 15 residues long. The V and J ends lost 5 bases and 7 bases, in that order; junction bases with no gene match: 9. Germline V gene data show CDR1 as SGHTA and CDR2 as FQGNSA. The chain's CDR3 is CASSKRQGTGEKLFF. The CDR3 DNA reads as TGTGCCAGCAGCAAAAGACAGGGGACGGGTGAAAAACTGTTTTTT.

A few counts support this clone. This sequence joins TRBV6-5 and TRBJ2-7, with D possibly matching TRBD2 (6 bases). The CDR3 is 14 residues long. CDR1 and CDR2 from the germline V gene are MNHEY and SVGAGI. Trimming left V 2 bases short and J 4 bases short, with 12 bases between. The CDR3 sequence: CASSYGVAGYEQYF. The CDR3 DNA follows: TGTGCCAGCAGTTACGGAGTGGCGGGGTACGAGCAGTACTTC.

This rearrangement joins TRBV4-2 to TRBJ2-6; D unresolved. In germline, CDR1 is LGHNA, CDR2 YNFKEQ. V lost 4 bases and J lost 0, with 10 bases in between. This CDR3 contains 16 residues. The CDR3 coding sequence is TGTGCCAGCAGCCCCTATGGTAGCTCTGGGGCCAACGTCCTGACTTTC. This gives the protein CASSPYGSSGANVLTF.

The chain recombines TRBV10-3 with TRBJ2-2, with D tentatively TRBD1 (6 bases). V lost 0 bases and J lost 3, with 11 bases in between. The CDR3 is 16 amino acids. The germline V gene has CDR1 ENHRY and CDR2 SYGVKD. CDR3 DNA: TGTGCCATCAGTGAGTCGTACAGGGCTGACACCGGGGAGCTGTTTTTT. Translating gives CAISESYRADTGELFF.